These 10 T cell receptor beta chains were sequenced from one sample in a study of CD8 T cells in Susac syndrome. RNA amounts of about 0.5 to 1 ug underwent reverse transcription with random hexamers. TCRdb passed the immunoSEQ multiplex PCR reads through MiXCR, listing each CDR3 protein once. The sample records about 210,000 distinct CDR3 sequences, roughly 96% being singletons. Sequenced material: CD4+ T cells from PBMCs. The origin of the receptors is a human donor with multiple sclerosis.

The chain is built from TRBV11-2 and TRBJ2-7; weak D call: TRBD2 (5 bases). Between the trimmed V and J ends, which lost 5 bases and 2 bases, there was a span of 13 bases. The germline CDR1 and CDR2 sequences are SGHAT and FQNNGV. The CDR3 covers 14 residues. CDR3 in amino acids: CASSRTWTAYEQYF. The CDR3 DNA follows: TGTGCCAGCAGCCGGACTTGGACGGCCTACGAGCAGTACTTC.

The chain combines TRBV11-3 with TRBJ2-7, with 7 positions matching TRBD2. The CDR3 length is 14 residues. Trimming removed 2 bases from V and 6 bases from J; junction bases left unmatched: 7. Germline lookup yields CDR1 SGHNT and CDR2 YENEEA. CDR3 in amino acids: CASSLPRAGSEQYF. For the CDR3, the DNA is TGTGCCAGCAGCTTACCCAGAGCGGGGTCCGAGCAGTACTTC.

This clonotype showed up just once. The chain links TRBV4-1 to TRBJ1-1, with D uncertain. Germline-derived CDR1 and CDR2 are MGHRA and YSYEKL. Trimming pared 0 bases from V and 11 bases from J, leaving 13 bases between. The CDR3 extends over 13 amino acids. The CDR3 DNA follows: TGCGCCAGCAGCCAAGAAGCCCAGGATCGCGCTTTCTTT. Its protein product is CASSQEAQDRAFF.

The chain carries TRBV30 and TRBJ2-1; D is unresolved. Trimming removed 4 bases from V and 0 bases from J, with 7 bases in between. The CDR3 sequence is 13 residues long. From germline, CDR1 is GTSNPN and CDR2 SVGIG (reference sequence). CDR3 DNA: TGTGCCTGGACCCAGAGCTCCTACAATGAGCAGTTCTTC. This codes for CAWTQSSYNEQFF. The entire variable domain, with the rest obtained from reference TRBV30 and TRBJ2-1, is as follows: SQTIHQWPATLVQPVGSPLSLECTVEGTSNPNLYWYRQAAGRGLQLLFYSVGIGQISSEVPQNLSASRPQDRQFILSSKKLLLSDSGFYLCAWTQSSYNEQFFGPGTRLTVL.

The chain couples TRBV2 to TRBJ2-7; D unclear. The V gene lost 6 bases and the J gene lost 0 bases, with 15 bases spanning the gap. CDR3 length equals 15 residues. CDR1 and CDR2 from the germline V gene are SNHLY and FYNNEI. As DNA, the CDR3 is TGTGCCAGCAGCGACCCTGCAAGGACCTCCTACGAGCAGTACTTC. It yields the protein CASSDPARTSYEQYF.

The J gene is TRBJ2-3, the V gene TRBV19; 7 positions agree with TRBD2. The CDR3 has 15 amino acids. Germline values: CDR1 LNHDA, CDR2 SQIVND (reference sequence). V dropped 4 bases and J dropped 1; count of bases not matched to a gene: 5. The CDR3 loop reads CASSTGGSGTDTQYF. DNA of the CDR3: TGTGCCAGTAGTACGGGCGGGAGTGGCACAGATACGCAGTATTTT.

The chain recombines TRBV5-1 with TRBJ2-1; D may correspond to TRBD1 or TRBD2 (5 bases each). With 4 bases removed from V and 9 bases from J, the gap between germline ends came to 14 bases. There are 13 residues in the CDR3. CDR1 SGHRS and CDR2 YFSETQ come from the germline V gene. The CDR3 sequence is CASSPGPEGEQFF. As DNA, the CDR3 is TGCGCCAGCAGCCCGGGGCCCGAGGGTGAGCAGTTCTTC.

The V gene is TRBV12-3 or TRBV12-4, the J gene TRBJ2-3; 11 nucleotides line up with TRBD2. Trimming at V came to 4 bases and at J to 3 bases, leaving 6 bases not matched to a gene. This CDR3 spans 16 amino acids. CDR3: CASSSGLAGGTDTQYF. The CDR3 nucleotides are TGTGCCAGCAGTTCGGGCCTAGCGGGAGGAACAGATACGCAGTATTTT.

The V call is TRBV12-3 or TRBV12-4, the J call TRBJ2-7; a possible D gene is TRBD1 (5 bases). The CDR3 has 14 residues. With 7 bases removed from V and 6 bases from J, the gap between germline ends came to 19 bases. The CDR3 reads CASTPSGRVAEQYF. CDR3 in DNA: TGTGCCAGCACCCCTTCCGGCAGGGTGGCCGAGCAGTACTTC.

V usage is TRBV3-1 and J usage is TRBJ2-7; TRBD1 aligns across 7 bases. Germline CDR1 is LGHDT and CDR2 is YNNKEL (reference sequence). The V and J ends lost 1 base and 3 bases, in that order; junction bases with no gene match: 0. The CDR3 runs to 13 residues. The chain's CDR3 is CASSQGDSYEQYF. For the CDR3, the DNA is TGTGCCAGCAGCCAAGGGGACAGCTACGAGCAGTACTTC.